The next 32 T cell receptor beta chains were all read from a single sample in a study of T cell repertoires in cytomegalovirus infection. TCRdb ran MiXCR on the reads and lists one entry per CDR3 protein. The data show about 450,000 distinct CDR3 sequences, with approximately 31% seen just once and roughly an eighth held by the top ten. Sequenced input: PBMCs. Source of these receptors: a human donor in good health (CMV status not recorded). Some clones in this sample may be carry-over from other donors' samples.

The chain is built from TRBV20-1 and TRBJ2-1; tentatively, D is TRBD2 (6 bases). The length of the CDR3 is 15 residues. The ends were cut back, 3 bases at V and 4 bases at J, with 16 bases in the middle. Germline V lookup: CDR1 DFQATT, CDR2 SNEGSKA (reference sequence). This chain's CDR3 is CSARGGLGSYNEQFF. CDR3 bases: TGCAGTGCTAGGGGGGGACTGGGGTCGTACAATGAGCAGTTCTTC.

This clonotype turned up a few times. This chain uses TRBV28 with TRBJ1-5; D uncertain. Germline values: CDR1 MDHEN, CDR2 SYDVKM. This CDR3 is 15 amino acids long. The V gene lost 2 bases and the J gene lost 0 bases, with 8 bases spanning the gap. This CDR3 is CASSLRIFSNQPQHF. The CDR3 coding sequence is TGTGCCAGCAGTTTAAGGATCTTTAGCAATCAGCCCCAGCATTTT.

This clonotype was seen a handful of times. The gene calls are TRBV3-1 and TRBJ2-2; no reliable D call. The CDR3 totals 13 residues. The V end lost 1 base, the J end lost 7 bases, and 7 bases lay between the germline ends. Germline CDR1 LGHDT, CDR2 YNNKEL (reference sequence). The CDR3 region is CASSQGPSGELFF. The CDR3 nucleotides are TGTGCCAGCAGCCAAGGACCGAGCGGGGAGCTGTTTTTT.

This clonotype has ten or more counts. CDR3 nucleotide sequence: TGTGCCAGCAGTTATAACTCGAGGACAGGGGCAAAGTACGAGCAGTACTTC. It is translated as CASSYNSRTGAKYEQYF. The chain joins TRBV12-3 or TRBV12-4 to TRBJ2-7; 9 bases align to TRBD1. The CDR3 is made up of 17 amino acids. V was pared by 4 bases and J by 4 bases, with 14 bases of the junction left unmatched.

The V and J genes are TRBV15 and TRBJ2-1; 13 nucleotides align to TRBD2. Germline CDR1 is LNHNV and CDR2 is YYDKDF (reference sequence). V was clipped by 0 bases and J by 6 bases; unmatched bases: 11. CDR3 length: 19 amino acids. The CDR3 loop reads CATSRDLALTSGGPNEQFF. CDR3 bases: TGTGCCACCAGCAGAGACCTTGCCCTGACTAGCGGGGGGCCCAATGAGCAGTTCTTC.

The chain uses TRBV7-2 and TRBJ2-1; 9 bases agree with TRBD2. CDR3 size: 16 residues. The ends lost 7 bases at V and 6 bases at J; junction bases unmatched: 13. The germline CDR1 and CDR2 sequences are SGHTA and FQGNSA. In nucleotides, the CDR3 is TGTGCCAGCAACTTTGGGGGCGGGGGGGCCCTCAATGAGCAGTTCTTC. It specifies CASNFGGGGALNEQFF. Drawing the rest from reference TRBV7-2 and TRBJ2-1, the complete variable domain is GAGVSQSPSNKVTEKGKDVELRCDPISGHTALYWYRQSLGQGLEFLIYFQGNSAPDKSGLPSDRFSAERTGGSVSTLTIQRTQQEDSAVYLCASNFGGGGALNEQFFGPGTRLTVL.

This clonotype has a handful of counts. The rearrangement uses TRBV7-8 and TRBJ2-3; D is unclear. This CDR3 has 14 amino acids. Trimming removed 7 bases from V and 3 bases from J, with 14 bases in between. Germline-derived CDR1 and CDR2 are SGHVS and FQNEAQ. The CDR3 DNA sequence: TGTGCCAGCACGGAGACGGAGACAACAGATACGCAGTATTTT. It translates to CASTETETTDTQYF.

The rearrangement uses TRBV6-1 and TRBJ2-3, with 8 bases fitting TRBD2. Germline CDR1 reads MNHNS; CDR2 reads SASEGT. The CDR3 totals 14 residues. The V and J ends lost 6 bases and 6 bases, in that order; junction bases with no gene match: 8. CDR3 in DNA: TGTGCCAGCAGCCGAGCGGGGGCCAGGGATACGCAGTATTTT. Amino acid sequence: CASSRAGARDTQYF.

With respect to this clonotype: A single base separates this from a much larger clone, so it may be a read error. The rearrangement uses TRBV19 and TRBJ1-5, with 7 positions matching TRBD1. Germline V gene data show CDR1 as LNHDA and CDR2 as SQIVND (reference sequence). The CDR3 has 15 amino acids. V gave up 4 bases and J gave up 7 bases; unmatched junction bases: 10. CDR3 nucleotide sequence: TGTGCCAGTAGTACCACCTGGAAGGGGGCACAGCCCCAGCATTTT. This sequence encodes CASSTTWKGAQPQHF.

The rearrangement links TRBV2 to TRBJ1-1, with unresolved D. The germline V and J ends were trimmed by 4 bases and 1 base, with 10 bases remaining between them. Germline loops: CDR1 SNHLY, CDR2 FYNNEI. The CDR3 runs to 14 residues. The CDR3 here is CASSGHTPNTEAFF. The DNA of the CDR3 is TGTGCCAGCAGTGGGCACACACCGAACACTGAAGCTTTCTTT. Combining the CDR3 with reference TRBV2 and TRBJ1-1 gives the whole variable domain EPEVTQTPSHQVTQMGQEVILRCVPISNHLYFYWYRQILGQKVEFLVSFYNNEISEKSEIFDDQFSVERPDGSNFTLKIRSTKLEDSAMYFCASSGHTPNTEAFFGQGTRLTVV.

Many counts were recorded for this clonotype. The chain has TRBV7-8 and TRBJ2-5; possibly TRBD1 for D (5 bases). The germline CDR1 and CDR2 sequences are SGHVS and FQNEAQ. The CDR3 sequence is 13 residues long. Trimming took off 5 bases at V and 2 bases at J, with 9 bases between the two ends. CDR3 bases: TGTGCCAGCAGCCCGACAGATCAAGAGACCCAGTACTTC. This encodes CASSPTDQETQYF.

Comment on this clonotype: A read error may explain this, as a much larger clone is one base away. Since no conserved phenylalanine or tryptophan closes the CDR3, a read error is the likely cause. V gene TRBV7-8 combines with J gene TRBJ2-5; D perhaps matches TRBD2 (6 bases). Germline V CDR1 and CDR2: SGHVS, FQNEAQ. The CDR3 extends over 16 amino acids. Trimming stripped 5 bases from V and 4 bases from J, with 20 bases between. CDR3 bases: TGTGCCAGCAGCCACGGGGTGAAGGTGGGGGGAGAGACCCAGTACTTA. It encodes CASSHGVKVGGETQYL.

The J gene is TRBJ1-1, the V gene TRBV11-3, with 8 bases lining up with TRBD1. Germline CDR1 is SGHNT and CDR2 is YENEEA. This CDR3 has 16 amino acids. Trimming removed 1 base from V and 4 bases from J; junction bases left unmatched: 8. The CDR3 nucleotides read TGTGCCAGCAGCTTAGTCCCCAGGGGGCTTTTCACTGAAGCTTTCTTT. Its protein is CASSLVPRGLFTEAFF.

This clonotype was seen repeatedly, ten times or more. This chain joins TRBV7-2 and TRBJ2-1; 12 bases are shared with TRBD2. From germline, CDR1 is SGHTA and CDR2 FQGNSA. V shed 5 bases, J shed 1 base, and the junction held 12 bases outside the gene matches. The CDR3 totals 19 residues. The CDR3 protein is CASSGAALAGGGSYNEQFF. Here the CDR3 DNA reads TGTGCCAGCAGCGGAGCGGCCCTAGCGGGGGGGGGGTCCTACAATGAGCAGTTCTTC.

The V and J genes are TRBV6-1 and TRBJ2-7, with D tentatively TRBD1 (5 bases). Trimming took 5 bases from V and 7 from J, leaving 9 bases between them. The CDR3 totals 11 residues. Germline CDR1 and CDR2: MNHNS and SASEGT. In DNA, the CDR3 is TGTGCCAGCAGTTCAGGGTTTGAGCAGTACTTC. Encoded protein: CASSSGFEQYF.

The V gene is TRBV5-1, the J gene TRBJ1-1, with TRBD1 matching 7 bases. V lost 1 base to trimming and J lost 2 bases; unmatched junction nucleotides: 11. CDR1 SGHRS and CDR2 YFSETQ come from the germline V gene. The CDR3 runs to 17 residues. CDR3 DNA sequence: TGCGCCAGCAGCTTGACCCCCACAGGGGCCAGTAACACTGAAGCTTTCTTT. Translating it yields CASSLTPTGASNTEAFF.

This chain joins TRBV11-2 and TRBJ1-3; D not resolved. Per germline, CDR1 SGHAT and CDR2 FQNNGV. Trimming removed 1 base from V and 0 bases from J, with 10 bases in between. The CDR3 loop spans 16 amino acids. CDR3 coding DNA: TGTGCCAGCAGCTTAGCTCTCGGGAGCTCTGGAAACACCATATATTTT. Residues: CASSLALGSSGNTIYF.

This clonotype turned up a few times. The gene calls are TRBV7-6 and TRBJ2-2, with D possibly called TRBD1 or TRBD2 (5 bases each). V was clipped by 4 bases and J by 13 bases, with 13 bases between them. The CDR3 runs 12 residues. CDR1 SGHVS and CDR2 FNYEAQ come from the germline V gene. CDR3 sequence (DNA): TGTGCCAGCAGCTCAAGCTCCGGGACGCTGTTTTTT. Encoded protein: CASSSSSGTLFF.

This clonotype was seen a handful of times. The V and J genes are TRBV28 and TRBJ1-5, with D possibly being TRBD1 (5 bases). V lost 6 bases and J 7 bases, leaving 16 bases between the germline ends. The CDR3 is made up of 14 amino acids. CDR1 MDHEN and CDR2 SYDVKM come from the germline V gene. The CDR3 loop is CASRTGTRGQPQHF. CDR3 in DNA: TGTGCCAGCAGGACCGGGACCCGGGGACAGCCCCAGCATTTT. Together with reference TRBV28 and TRBJ1-5, the CDR3 gives the full variable domain: DVKVTQSSRYLVKRTGEKVFLECVQDMDHENMFWYRQDPGLGLRLIYFSYDVKMKEKGDIPEGYSVSREKKERFSLILESASTNQTSMYLCASRTGTRGQPQHFGDGTRLSIL.

This clonotype has more than one count but fewer than ten. The chain couples TRBV19 to TRBJ1-4; perhaps TRBD1 as D (5 bases). V gave up 3 bases and J gave up 17 bases, with 13 bases separating them. CDR3 size: 11 residues. The germline CDR1 and CDR2 sequences are LNHDA and SQIVND (reference sequence). CDR3 amino acids: CASSMGDGRFF. The CDR3 bases are TGTGCCAGTAGTATGGGGGACGGACGATTTTTT. The complete variable domain, with remaining parts taken from reference TRBV19 and TRBJ1-4, reads DGGITQSPKYLFRKEGQNVTLSCEQNLNHDAMYWYRQDPGQGLRLIYYSQIVNDFQKGDIAEGYSVSREKKESFPLTVTSAQKNPTAFYLCASSMGDGRFFGSGTQLSVL.

The rearrangement joins TRBV20-1 to TRBJ2-3; D possibly matches TRBD1 or TRBD2 (6 bases each). This CDR3 is 15 amino acids long. V lost 3 bases and J 3 bases, leaving 16 bases between the germline ends. The germline V gene encodes CDR1 DFQATT and CDR2 SNEGSKA (reference sequence). The CDR3 loop is CSASPLGGGTDTQYF. The DNA of the CDR3 is TGCAGTGCTAGCCCCCTAGGAGGGGGGACAGATACGCAGTATTTT.

For this clonotype: Possible read error: a much larger clone is one base away. The DNA of the CDR3 is TGTGACAGCAGCACCTCCTACGAGCAGTACTTC. Its protein product is CDSSTSYEQYF. V usage is TRBV7-3 and J usage is TRBJ2-7; D is ambiguous. The V gene's germline CDR1 is SGHTA and CDR2 FQGTGA. This CDR3 comprises 11 residues.

This clonotype was detected only a few times. The V call is TRBV12-3 or TRBV12-4, the J call TRBJ2-5, with 9 bases aligning to TRBD2. V was clipped by 6 bases and J by 4 bases; unmatched bases: 9. The CDR3 covers 15 residues. The CDR3, as DNA: TGTGCCAGCAGCTTACTAGCGGGTTTGTCAGAGACCCAGTACTTC. Amino acids: CASSLLAGLSETQYF.

This clonotype was picked up many times. The chain couples TRBV4-2 to TRBJ1-5; 10 bases match TRBD1. The length of the CDR3 is 14 residues. With V trimmed by 4 bases and J by 8 bases, 5 bases remained unmatched. Per germline, CDR1 LGHNA and CDR2 YNFKEQ. The CDR3 sequence is CASSPDRGGEPQHF. The CDR3 nucleotides are TGTGCCAGCAGCCCGGACAGGGGGGGAGAGCCCCAGCATTTT.

This clonotype was recorded once. CDR3 nucleotide sequence: TGTGCCAGGAGCAAGGGGACAGCCCCTGAGCAGTTCTTC. Its protein is CARSKGTAPEQFF. The gene calls are TRBV7-6 and TRBJ2-1, with TRBD1 matching 7 bases. The CDR3 extends over 13 amino acids. Trimming took 9 bases from V and 9 from J; bases not matched to a gene: 11. The germline V gene encodes CDR1 SGHVS and CDR2 FNYEAQ.

Note on this clonotype: The germline gene is not matched at one end of the junction; a read error may be the cause. CDR3: CASSREQGYDQYF. CDR3 nucleotides: TGCGCCAGCAGCCGAGAACAGGGCTACGATCAGTACTTC. The J gene is TRBJ2-7, the V gene TRBV4-3; possible D gene TRBD1, 6 bases. The CDR3 is 13 amino acids. The V gene's germline CDR1 is LGHNA and CDR2 YSLEER.

J is TRBJ1-2 and V is TRBV6-5, with 7 bases fitting TRBD1. With 5 bases clipped from V and 2 bases from J, the junction kept 8 bases outside the gene matches. CDR1 and CDR2 (germline): MNHEY, SVGAGI. CDR3 size: 15 residues. CDR3 amino acids: CASSELEGANYGYTF. CDR3 sequence (DNA): TGTGCCAGCAGTGAACTCGAGGGGGCGAACTATGGCTACACCTTC.

This rearrangement joins TRBV12-3 or TRBV12-4 to TRBJ1-2, with D possibly TRBD1 on 5 matching bases. V lost 6 bases and J lost 7, with 9 bases in between. The CDR3 length is 11 residues. For the CDR3, the DNA is TGTGCCAGCAGGGGGGACGGTGGCTACACCTTC. The encoded protein is CASRGDGGYTF.

This clonotype occurred a few times. This chain joins TRBV20-1 and TRBJ1-6; TRBD1 matches 9 bases. CDR3 length: 15 residues. J was trimmed by 7 bases and V by 3 bases; bases with no gene match: 7. Germline-derived CDR1 and CDR2 are DFQATT and SNEGSKA (reference sequence). CDR3 sequence reads: CSASDRGTGNSPLHF. The CDR3 bases are TGCAGTGCTAGTGACCGAGGGACAGGGAATTCACCCCTCCACTTT.

The chain uses TRBV7-2 and TRBJ1-3; D gene uncertain. This CDR3 region has 16 residues. Germline values: CDR1 SGHTA, CDR2 FQGNSA. The ends were cut back, 1 base at V and 0 bases at J, with 10 bases in the middle. In DNA form, the CDR3 reads TGTGCCAGCAGCTTAGGGGCAGGAAGCTCTGGAAACACCATATATTTT. Its translation is CASSLGAGSSGNTIYF. Full variable domain (missing parts from reference TRBV7-2 and TRBJ1-3): GAGVSQSPSNKVTEKGKDVELRCDPISGHTALYWYRQSLGQGLEFLIYFQGNSAPDKSGLPSDRFSAERTGGSVSTLTIQRTQQEDSAVYLCASSLGAGSSGNTIYFGEGSWLTVV.

Comment on this clonotype: A read error may be the cause here, since a much bigger clone is one base away. This chain joins TRBV5-8 and TRBJ2-1; the match to TRBD1 covers 9 bases. This CDR3 has 16 residues. Germline V CDR1 and CDR2: SGHTS, YDEGEE. The J segment lost 3 bases and the V segment lost 4 bases, leaving 8 bases of the junction unmatched. CDR3: CASSRPGQGIYNEQFF. The CDR3 DNA reads TGTGCCAGCAGCCGTCCGGGACAGGGTATCTACAATGAGCAGTTCTTC.

This clonotype has only a few counts. The chain is built from TRBV5-6 and TRBJ2-1, with 9 bases identical to TRBD2. The CDR3 spans 17 residues. V lost 5 bases, J lost 0 bases, and 9 bases stayed unmatched. From germline, CDR1 is SGHDT and CDR2 YYEEEE. In DNA form, the CDR3 reads TGTGCCAGCAGAAGGGGACTAGCCCCTGGCTCCTACAATGAGCAGTTCTTC. This gives the protein CASRRGLAPGSYNEQFF. The variable domain in full, with the rest retrieved from reference TRBV5-6 and TRBJ2-1, is DAGVTQSPTHLIKTRGQQVTLRCSPKSGHDTVSWYQQALGQGPQFIFQYYEEEERQRGNFPDRFSGHQFPNYSSELNVNALLLGDSALYLCASRRGLAPGSYNEQFFGPGTRLTVL.